Below, one TCR beta chain is given with its context. No cognate antigen has been identified for it. No qualities accompany the bases; no much larger clone lies one base away. Libraries came from the immunoSEQ multiplex PCR assay. TCRdb took this table from immuneACCESS and kept in-frame rearrangements with V and J called. Such tables lack part of the clones; where checked against another copy, unresolved V genes explain under half of the gap, and the rest is unexplained. The table for this sample lists about 660,000 clones; 88% of them were counted only once. The ten largest clones represent 0.0095% to 0.011% of the sample. This sample stems from a study of shared T cell receptors in the human thymus (dated by TCRdb to 2020 to 2022). About the investigation overall: The study examined how the human thymus generates shared, self-reactive T-cell receptor alpha chains.

This sample was also put to use in a study of human thymus T cells. As that second paper reports: In Finland, the donors were immunologically healthy infants who were having open corrective cardiac surgery for congenital heart defects. Thymus tissue was collected as surgical resects that were removed during corrective cardiac surgery. Biased V and J gene segment usage appeared to be present in both thymic and peripheral blood repertoires. Highly overlapping thymic TCR repertoires among unrelated individuals were reported in the related research. The study characterized TCR alpha and beta repertoires from fewer than ten infant thymus samples and four related peripheral blood samples. Donor ages ranging from about 7 to 250 days were recorded, and over 5 male and a couple of female infants were included in the cohort. Thymocytes were freed from the tissue by mechanical means and kept at -70 degrees C as pellets of roughly 9-30 million cells. A QIAsymphony instrument was used to extract genomic DNA from the frozen cell pellets. TCRB and TCRAD loci were amplified from a standardized quantity of quality-controlled genomic DNA using the immunoSEQ multiplex PCR assay. The amplicons covered the V(D)J region and were long enough to include the CDR3 and to identify the V and J genes. Amplicon sequencing was performed on an Illumina platform through the commercial immunoSEQ service. Corrections for primer bias and sequencing errors followed previously described methods, while TCRAD and TCRB definitions were based on the IMGT database. Analysis of the repertoires was done with immunoSEQ Analyzer 3.0 and VDJTools and included basic statistics, V/J segment usage, diversity estimates, rarefaction and pairwise overlap. Diversity was estimated with Chao1, ChaoE, Efron-Thisted, Shannon and inverse Simpson indices, and also on datasets down-sampled to the smallest sample. Repertoire overlap was determined by strict matching of CDR3 nucleotide sequence, V gene and J gene, and Jaccard-based multidimensional scaling clustering was applied. On average, roughly 810,000 unique TCRB clonotypes were obtained from thymus samples, compared with approximately 84,000 from blood samples.

The sample comprised thymocytes. The sequence came from a boy in the first two years of life with a congenital heart defect. Donor details come from another sample of the same person, matched by shared clones.

The CDR3 region has the sequence CASSVGGQYQETQYF. In nucleotide form, the sequence is TGTGCCAGCAGCGTAGGTGGGCAGTACCAAGAGACCCAGTACTTC. This receptor chain uses TRBV9 and TRBJ2-5, with the D gene not clear enough to name. The CDR3 numbers 15 residues from cysteine through phenylalanine. The sequence is cut down to CDR3 DNA, 45 bases in frame from base 1. CDR1 and CDR2 are drawn from the germline V gene: SGDLS, YYNGEE. The trim is 0 bases for V and 0 bases for J, with a gap of 9 bases between the germline ends. Outside the CDR3, residues come from the reference TRBV9 and TRBJ2-5 proteins, so the full variable domain is: DSGVTQTPKHLITATGQRVTLRCSPRSGDLSVYWYQQSLDQGLQFLIQYYNGEERAKGNILERFSAQQFPDLHSELNLSSLELGDSALYFCASSVGGQYQETQYFGPGTRLLVL.